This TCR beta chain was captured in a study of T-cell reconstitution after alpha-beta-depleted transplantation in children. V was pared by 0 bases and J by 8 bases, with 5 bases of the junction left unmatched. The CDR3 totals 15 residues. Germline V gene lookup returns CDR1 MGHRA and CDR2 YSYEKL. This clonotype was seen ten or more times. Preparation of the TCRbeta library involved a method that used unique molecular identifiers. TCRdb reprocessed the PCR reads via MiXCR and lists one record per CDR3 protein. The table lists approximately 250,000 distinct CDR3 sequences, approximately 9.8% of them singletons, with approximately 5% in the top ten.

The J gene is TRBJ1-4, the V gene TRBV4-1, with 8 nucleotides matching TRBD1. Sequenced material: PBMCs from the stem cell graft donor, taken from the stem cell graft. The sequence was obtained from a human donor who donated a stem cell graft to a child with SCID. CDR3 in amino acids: CASSQDRRTGEKLFF. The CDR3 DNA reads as TGCGCCAGCAGCCAAGATCGCAGGACAGGGGAAAAACTGTTTTTT.